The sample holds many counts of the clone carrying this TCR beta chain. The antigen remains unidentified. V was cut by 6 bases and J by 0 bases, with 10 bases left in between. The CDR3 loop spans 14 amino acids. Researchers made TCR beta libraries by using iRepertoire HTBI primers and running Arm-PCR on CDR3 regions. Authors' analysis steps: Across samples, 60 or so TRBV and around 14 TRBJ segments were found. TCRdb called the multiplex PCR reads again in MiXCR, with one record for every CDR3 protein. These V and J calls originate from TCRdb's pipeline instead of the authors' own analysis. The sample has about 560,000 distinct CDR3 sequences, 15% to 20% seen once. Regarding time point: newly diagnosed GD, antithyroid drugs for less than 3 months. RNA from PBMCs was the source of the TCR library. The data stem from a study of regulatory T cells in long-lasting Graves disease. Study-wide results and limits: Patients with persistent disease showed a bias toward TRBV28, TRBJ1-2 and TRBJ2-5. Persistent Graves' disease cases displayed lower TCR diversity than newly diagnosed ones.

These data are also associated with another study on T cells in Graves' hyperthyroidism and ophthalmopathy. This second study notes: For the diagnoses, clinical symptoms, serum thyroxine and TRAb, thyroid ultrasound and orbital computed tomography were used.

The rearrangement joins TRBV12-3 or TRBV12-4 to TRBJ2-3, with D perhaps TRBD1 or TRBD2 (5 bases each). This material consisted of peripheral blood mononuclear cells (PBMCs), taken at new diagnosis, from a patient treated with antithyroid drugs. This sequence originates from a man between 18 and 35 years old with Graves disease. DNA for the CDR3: TGTGCCAGCAGGGGGGAGCGAAGCACAGATACGCAGTATTTT. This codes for CASRGERSTDTQYF.